This T cell receptor beta chain originates from a study of glioma-infiltrating T cells after dendritic cell vaccination. Across the whole study: Dendritic cell vaccine was injected intradermally three times, biweekly.

The primer mix had 60 V beta and 13 J beta primers. Sequenced by immunoSEQ multiplex PCR; TCRdb stores in-frame clones only, minus some. The sample lists about 65,000 clones, 86% occurring once. Germline V lookup: CDR1 LNHDA, CDR2 SQIVND (reference sequence). The CDR3 is 16 amino acids. Trimming took 4 bases from V and 0 from J; bases not matched to a gene: 6. Time point described: after dendritic cell vaccination, including at tumor progression/relapse. Patients had residual fresh-frozen tumor tissue and more than two years of survival data. The receptor comes from a human donor with glioblastoma. The sample in question was blood, obtained after dendritic cell vaccination. The chain couples TRBV19 to TRBJ2-1, with 7 bases that match TRBD2. CDR3 region: CASSNLGGSSYNEQFF. CDR3 in DNA: TGTGCCAGTAGTAACCTTGGCGGGAGCTCCTACAATGAGCAGTTCTTC.